This T cell receptor (beta chain) stems from a study of CD8+ T cells in alopecia areata. The CDR3 totals 12 residues. Trimming shortened V by 10 bases and J by 6 bases, and 13 bases separated the two germline ends. The germline gives CDR1 ENHRY, CDR2 SYGVKD. TCR sequencing used cDNA made by reverse transcription of extracted RNA. Libraries were prepared by immunoSEQ multiplex PCR; TCRdb keeps only in-frame clonotypes and omits some of them. This sample has 98,000 or so clones, with approximately 66% found just once. Treatment here: oral pan-JAK inhibitor, 5-10 mg twice daily. The chain has TRBV10-3 and TRBJ2-1; no clear D. The sequencing here drew on CD8+ T cells sorted from blood, taken at week 4, from a patient treated with tofacitinib. The TCR comes from a human donor with alopecia areata. CDR3 coding DNA: TGTGCCAGCAGCTTCGGCCGCAATGAGCAGTTCTTC. Translated: CASSFGRNEQFF.